This TCR beta chain appears in the sequencing data of a study of cytomegalovirus exposure and HLA in healthy donors (dated by TCRdb to the late 2010s). About the study as a whole: An earlier analysis of approximately 550 of the donors reported approximately 290 Gb of sequence data and 117 million unique TCR beta sequences from roughly 180 million T cells. Roughly 290 gigabases of sequencing data and around 80 million unique TCR sequences made up an early release that covered roughly 670 HLA-typed donors. The genetic ancestry cluster associated with self-reported Caucasian donors included approximately 85% of the roughly 400 genotyped donors. The study aimed to test whether signatures of past pathogen exposure could be identified by cataloging public T cell receptors. Using immunosequencing, the study profiled T cell repertoires from about 620 subjects and related those repertoires to cytomegalovirus serostatus. Besides the first cohort of roughly 640 subjects, a separate validation cohort made up of about 120 different subjects was used. The study combined high-throughput TCR immunosequencing, statistical association of individual TCRs with disease status, and machine learning to predict cytomegalovirus infection status. In a later analysis, previously published TCR beta repertoires from about 640 donors were re-analyzed and high-resolution HLA genotyping was added so that TCR occurrence patterns could be studied. In the later analysis, no new phenotypic data were used to find candidate immune exposures; instead, reliance was placed on TCR beta sequences and their occurrence across donors. An earlier analysis of fewer than 750 of the donors used high-throughput TCR beta sequencing to judge whether each TCR beta V gene segment behaved as functional or pseudogenic. Donor age, sex, ethnicity and CMV serostatus were compiled alongside the repertoire data. Genome-wide SNP genotypes for about 65% of the 666 donors were used in a later genetic analysis, which treated that subset as a discovery cohort. Every discovery cohort repertoire had been produced on one sequencing platform. HLA typing included class I and class II loci at four-digit resolution. Typing coverage differed by locus: A, B, C, DRB1 and DQB1 were typed in about 629-630 donors, DQA1 in about 500, DPA1 in over 600, and DPB1 in approximately 450. Several DR-DQ haplotypes were treated as single units for association and clustering because of strong linkage in the cohort. On average, around 230,000 unique TCR beta nucleotide sequences were sequenced per donor among several hundred genotyped donors of the cohort, with roughly 18% of those sequences being non-productive. What the work shows at the level of the full study, not this receptor alone: A few of the identified cytomegalovirus-associated TCR beta chains were confirmed in vitro to be specific for cytomegalovirus antigens. Strong co-occurrence of HLA alleles, especially DR and DQ, made assigning TCR associations to individual alleles difficult. A later analysis associated 16,951 TCR beta sequences with specific HLA alleles at a false discovery rate of 0.05. According to the authors, the approach could potentially be generalized to other disease states and immunological phenotypes. Presence/absence analyses assumed roughly uniform sequencing depth across donors, an assumption that may not hold. A further reported finding was that TCR beta sequences accurately predicted the HLA-A and HLA-B alleles for most subjects in the first cohort. The classifier was reported to diagnose cytomegalovirus status with high specificity and sensitivity in both the original and validation cohorts. A later analysis found that TCR association rates varied across HLA loci, with DRB1 alleles showing the most associated TCRs and HLA-C alleles the fewest. Linkage disequilibrium might explain the correlated functional status among segregating V segments, but an unknown experimental factor could not be ruled out. A later analysis found that most CMV-associated TCR beta chains appeared HLA-restricted, with HLA associations seemingly driven largely by CMV exposure. Because the 87-base-pair reads could not distinguish some IMGT-functional V segments, including TRBV6-2 and TRBV6-3, those segments were excluded. Because counts were too low, some 17 rarely observed V segments, including chromosome 9 orphons, were left out of the earlier analysis of a few hundred of the donors. A later genetic analysis reported fewer N-insertions in productive TCRs among donors in an Asian-associated ancestry cluster than the approximately 670-donor mean. For the cohort, immune exposure information was limited to CMV serostatus. V-gene and J-gene trimming of TCR beta chains was associated with a missense DCLRE1C variant in a later genetic analysis, and the association was replicated in an independent cohort. An earlier analysis of around 540 of the donors showed that most TCR beta V segments appeared in productive rearrangements either about 90% or about 30% of the time, which broadly matched IMGT annotations. In a later analysis, HLA-associated TCR beta chains were found to be more clonally expanded and to have lower generation probabilities than equally common non-associated chains. Only TCR beta chains were sequenced in this cohort, and the absence of alpha or paired-chain data limited detectable features. Several of the top co-occurrence clusters appeared to be linked to parvovirus B19, influenza, CMV and Epstein-Barr virus, according to a later analysis. The study listed 164 TCR beta chains as associated with cytomegalovirus. HLA typing was unavailable for some donors at each locus, so association tests used only the typed subset. A group of highly shared sequence variants was considered likely to be a technical artifact of the sequencing pipeline. Across donors, most TCR sequences were observed very rarely, whereas some public TCRs were present in many individuals.

Worth noting for this clone: This clone's antigen is unknown. No base-level quality is on record; no much larger clone is a single base apart.

The library relied on the immunoSEQ multiplex PCR assay. For the multiplex PCR, a mixture combining 60 forward primers for TCR Vbeta segments and 13 reverse primers for TCR Jbeta segments was used. The CDR3 region of rearranged TCR beta genes was amplified from genomic DNA with a multiplex PCR assay. The Illumina HiSeq System was used to sequence the amplified TCR beta libraries as 87-base-pair reads. Per the original workflow: A later analysis counted 75 million to 100 million unique TCR beta chains across the 640 or so repertoires, and around 12 million of these chains were shared by at least two donors. A nearest-neighbor algorithm error-corrected the raw reads and collapsed the reads into unique sequences, merging closely related sequences to remove PCR and sequencing errors. CDR3 sequences were aligned to IMGT reference sequences to assign V, D and J gene segments. For a sequence to be retained, a match of at least six nucleotides was required to both a V gene segment and a J gene segment. A rearrangement counted as productive if the CDR3 had no stop codons and remained in frame with V and J, and every other rearrangement counted as non-productive. CDR3 was defined by IMGT convention, running from the second conserved V-encoded cysteine to the conserved J-encoded phenylalanine. The earlier analysis of 587 of the donors excluded sequences that lacked an unambiguous match to a single V gene segment. An earlier analysis of 550 to 650 of the donors classified V segments as functional when productive rearrangements were above 56.7% and as segregating when the standard deviation between donors was above 5%. A statistical classification framework was developed to diagnose cytomegalovirus status using the catalog of TCR beta chain sequences. In a later analysis, V and J genes were assigned by comparing TCR nucleotide sequences against IMGT/GENE-DB human TR gene sequences. A later analysis assigned CDR3 sequences and most-parsimonious VDJ recombination scenarios with the TCRdist pipeline. A later analysis defined each TCR beta chain by its CDR3 amino acid sequence plus V-gene family, and excluded reads lacking a unique V-gene family. A later analysis removed 500 to 650 highly shared, low-generation-probability nucleotide sequences to deal with suspected cross-contamination and a sequencing artifact. For each public chain, a later analysis derived a clonal expansion index from normalized ranks of inferred template counts within each repertoire. Generation probabilities in a later analysis came from a VDJ recombination model fitted to out-of-frame rearrangements, and those results were checked against IGoR. Hypergeometric tests were used in a later analysis to score TCR-TCR, TCR-HLA and TCR-CMV co-occurrence, with a repertoire-size bias correction applied to the TCR pairs. In a later analysis, false discovery rates were estimated by permuting HLA or CMV assignments 20 times. In a later analysis, co-occurring TCRs were grouped using DBSCAN, with TCRdist sequence similarity added in when clustering inside HLA-allele-positive subsets. Co-occurrence clustering excluded repertoires with fewer than 30,000 or more than 120,000 public chains, plus five with anomalous nucleotide sharing. Here the immuneACCESS table is served through TCRdb, limited to in-frame sequences with V and J called. Missing clones are a known gap in these copies; in checked studies unresolved V genes cover under half, and the rest lacks a known reason. V and J calls and clone size are copied from that table; D and trimming were computed from the DNA. The sample contains about 130,000 clones, more than 75% of them found a single time. Together, the top ten hold 3.6% of the sample.

Taken from the germline V gene, the CDR1 and CDR2 loops are SGHDN and FVKESK. Relative to germline, V is 0 bases shorter and J is 6 bases shorter, with 8 bases between their ends. The CDR3 holds 14 amino acids from the cysteine to the phenylalanine. Only the CDR3 region is kept as DNA, spanning 42 bases read in frame from base 1. In total, fewer than 750 healthy bone marrow donors made up the cohort. All cohort members were sampled while nominally healthy, although unrecorded immune exposures were likely present. The donor was CMV seronegative and belonged to the group of over 350 seronegative cohort members. Each donor provided a peripheral blood sample, and peripheral blood mononuclear cells were used for TCR beta sequencing. Genomic DNA was extracted from the blood cell samples with the Qiagen DNeasy Blood Extraction Kit.

Material for sequencing was PBMCs. The chain is assembled from TRBV14 and TRBJ2-2, with no reliable assignment of the D segment. This clonotype originated in a man in his forties in good health and CMV-seronegative. The nucleotide sequence reads as follows: TGTGCCAGCAGCCAAGAACAGCTCCCCGGGGAGCTGTTTTTT. It is translated as CASSQEQLPGELFF.